The rows below give T cell receptor beta chains drawn from one sample of a study of blood T cell repertoires in COVID-19. Only in-frame clones appear in the TCRdb table, and some are missing; sequencing was by immunoSEQ multiplex PCR. The sample has over 250,000 clones; about 88% are singletons. Source material: peripheral blood. The source of these receptors is a man between 60 and 70 years old who had recovered from COVID-19. Each CDR3 is given with its conserved first and last residue.

v_call: TRBV30
cdr3_aa: CAWSVREEQPQHF

v_call: TRBV6-5
cdr3_aa: CASRRQGAQNSPLHF

v_call: TRBV10-1
cdr3_aa: CASSEATGANTEAFF

v_call: TRBV24-1
cdr3_aa: CATSDPGGAGANVLTF

v_call: TRBV5-1
cdr3_aa: CASSVPGTASTDTQYF

v_call: TRBV9
cdr3_aa: CASSAATGDNSPLHF

v_call: TRBV5-1
cdr3_aa: CASSLGQGNGYTF

v_call: TRBV9
cdr3_aa: CASSAGTGRGYEQYF

v_call: TRBV29-1
cdr3_aa: CSVEVATSGGTGELFF

v_call: TRBV2
cdr3_aa: CATQGTGTGNEQFF

v_call: TRBV7-6
cdr3_aa: CASSKGQGRNTEAFF

v_call: TRBV5-1
cdr3_aa: CASSPRTGDTGELFF

v_call: TRBV6-5
cdr3_aa: CASNLAGQETQYF

v_call: TRBV7-8
cdr3_aa: CASSFSGGSTDTQYF

v_call: TRBV11-2
cdr3_aa: CASSPSGGFNEKLFF

v_call: TRBV15
cdr3_aa: CATSRGGGATYEQYF

v_call: TRBV21-1
cdr3_aa: CASSARDRHSNQPQHF

v_call: TRBV24-1
cdr3_aa: CATSDQGTQFYEQYF

v_call: TRBV11-2
cdr3_aa: CAERGGAATGELFF

v_call: TRBV4-2
cdr3_aa: CASSQEPQRGGELFF

v_call: TRBV20-1
cdr3_aa: CSASRGGASWEQFF

v_call: TRBV6-2/TRBV6-3
cdr3_aa: CASSYLGGADYNEQFF

v_call: TRBV2
cdr3_aa: CASSEGAQGDQPQHF

v_call: TRBV6-6
cdr3_aa: CASSHSGYEQYF

v_call: TRBV19
cdr3_aa: CASRTGTHYGYTF

v_call: TRBV12-3/TRBV12-4
cdr3_aa: CASTSSTGRSYTF

v_call: TRBV11-3
cdr3_aa: CASSPRSTSGQETQYF

v_call: TRBV6-5
cdr3_aa: CASSYSNEQGWTF

v_call: TRBV24-1
cdr3_aa: CATGSMTGKDYGYTF

v_call: TRBV9
cdr3_aa: CASSVVATGGEDTQYF

v_call: TRBV27
cdr3_aa: CASRHGRRNQETQYF

v_call: TRBV9
cdr3_aa: CASSLRVSGSSGANVLTF

v_call: TRBV7-3
cdr3_aa: CASSFTSGGYFEQFF